The 26 T cell receptor beta chains below were found in one sample sequenced in a study of T cell repertoires in cytomegalovirus infection. TCRdb re-analysed the reads in MiXCR, keeping a single row per CDR3 protein. The sample holds around 450,000 distinct CDR3 sequences, 25% to 40% seen once. The sequencing sample was made of PBMCs. The receptors here all came from a human donor in good health (CMV status not recorded). Some clones in this sample may be carry-over from other donors' samples.

This clonotype was detected ten times or more. This sequence joins TRBV7-8 and TRBJ1-4; maybe TRBD1 (6 bases). This CDR3 comprises 15 residues. Germline CDR1 reads SGHVS; CDR2 reads FQNEAQ. V was cut by 3 bases and J by 7 bases, with 15 bases left in between. Here the CDR3 DNA reads TGTGCCAGCAGCTTCGGTTTCCAGGGGAGTGAAAAACTGTTTTTT. Encoded protein: CASSFGFQGSEKLFF.

This clonotype was seen a handful of times. The chain recombines TRBV23-1 with TRBJ2-5, with D possibly TRBD2 on 5 matching bases. TRBV23-1 is reported as an ORF; its role is uncertain. The V gene lost 7 bases and the J gene lost 3 bases, with 21 bases spanning the gap. The length of the CDR3 is 16 residues. CDR3 region: CASTRVLSGWEETQYF. CDR3 coding DNA: TGCGCCAGCACGCGGGTACTCAGCGGTTGGGAAGAGACCCAGTACTTC.

The rearrangement links TRBV27 to TRBJ2-7; D not certain. V lost 5 bases and J 0 bases, leaving 20 bases between the germline ends. The CDR3 has 17 residues. The V gene's germline CDR1 is MNHEY and CDR2 SMNVEV (reference sequence). The DNA of the CDR3 is TGTGCCAGCAGTCTCATCCCTCGGAAGGGCGCCTCCTACGAGCAGTACTTC. Its protein product is CASSLIPRKGASYEQYF.

V and J are TRBV29-1 and TRBJ2-7, with D perhaps matching TRBD1 (8 bases). The CDR3 is made up of 15 amino acids. The germline V gene has CDR1 SQVTM and CDR2 ANQGSEA. Trimming took off 4 bases at V and 3 bases at J, with 19 bases between the two ends. CDR3: CSVGGGQGALYEQYF. The CDR3 bases are TGCAGCGTTGGGGGGGGCCAGGGGGCGCTCTACGAGCAGTACTTC.

This clonotype has a handful of counts. This rearrangement joins TRBV12-3 or TRBV12-4 to TRBJ2-2; TRBD1 matches 11 bases. The CDR3 length is 15 residues. The ends lost 6 bases at V and 7 bases at J; junction bases unmatched: 7. CDR3 residues: CASSQGQGGIGELFF. The DNA for the CDR3 is TGTGCCAGCAGCCAGGGACAGGGGGGCATCGGGGAGCTGTTTTTT.

This clonotype has a handful of counts. The J gene is TRBJ2-5, the V gene TRBV12-3 or TRBV12-4; D remains unclear. Between the trimmed V and J ends, which lost 6 bases and 0 bases, there was a span of 17 bases. The CDR3 has 16 residues. The CDR3 nucleotides are TGTGCCAGCAGCCACCACCTGGGCCAGTACCAAGAGACCCAGTACTTC. Translating it yields CASSHHLGQYQETQYF.

Worth noting for this clonotype: The junction and the germline gene differ at one end; a read error may be behind it. This chain joins TRBV7-2 and TRBJ2-2; 8 bases line up with TRBD2. The germline V gene has CDR1 SGHTA and CDR2 FQGNSA. This CDR3 is built from 14 residues. This CDR3 is CASSRGGSNGEQFF. CDR3 nucleotide sequence: TGTGCCAGCAGCCGGGGGGGATCGAACGGGGAGCAGTTTTTT.

The chain combines TRBV7-9 with TRBJ1-1, with D possibly being TRBD1 (6 bases). Trimming removed 4 bases from V and 6 bases from J, with 15 bases in between. The germline V gene has CDR1 SEHNR and CDR2 FQNEAQ (reference sequence). The CDR3 is 14 amino acids. CDR3 amino acids: CASSYLQGLAEAFF. CDR3 DNA: TGTGCCAGCAGCTACTTACAGGGATTGGCTGAAGCTTTCTTT.

This clonotype was found once. The junction departs from germline at one end; a sequencing error may be responsible. The chain joins TRBV28 to TRBJ2-1; D gene ambiguous. Germline V gene data show CDR1 as MDHEN and CDR2 as SYDVKM. The CDR3 spans 16 residues. The CDR3 here is CDSSPLLTPPFGEQFF. In DNA, the CDR3 is TGTGACAGCAGTCCGCTTTTGACCCCTCCCTTTGGTGAGCAGTTCTTC.

The gene calls are TRBV6-6 and TRBJ2-1; the match to TRBD1 covers 8 bases. The junction had 10 bases not matched to a gene; V was cut back by 0 bases and J by 0 bases. The CDR3 loop spans 19 amino acids. Germline loops: CDR1 MNHNY, CDR2 SVGAGI (reference sequence). The CDR3: CASSYSTGTGVSSYNEQFF. CDR3 nucleotide sequence: TGTGCCAGCAGTTACTCGACAGGGACAGGCGTAAGCTCCTACAATGAGCAGTTCTTC.

This clonotype was counted at least ten times. The gene calls are TRBV7-9 and TRBJ2-1; TRBD2 matches at 7 bases. The length of the CDR3 is 10 residues. V gave up 11 bases and J gave up 8 bases; unmatched junction bases: 3. CDR1 SEHNR and CDR2 FQNEAQ come from the germline V gene (reference sequence). The CDR3 region has the DNA TGTGCCCGGGGGGAGGATGAGCAGTTCTTC. It codes for CARGEDEQFF.

The chain uses TRBV12-3 or TRBV12-4 and TRBJ2-3; 10 bases line up with TRBD2. CDR3 length equals 14 residues. The junction had 3 bases not matched to a gene; V was cut back by 6 bases and J by 3 bases. CDR3 sequence reads: CASSGTSDTDTQYF. The CDR3 region has the DNA TGTGCCAGCAGCGGGACTAGCGATACAGATACGCAGTATTTT.

The chain is built from TRBV20-1 and TRBJ2-2; possibly TRBD1 for D (6 bases). V shed 0 bases and J shed 5 bases, with 16 bases lying between them. This CDR3 contains 16 residues. Per the germline V gene, CDR1 is DFQATT and CDR2 is SNEGSKA (reference sequence). The CDR3 coding sequence is TGCAGTGCTAGAGATTTGAACAGGGAGATAACCGGGGAGCTGTTTTTT. It is translated as CSARDLNREITGELFF.

This clonotype was seen only a few times. This chain uses TRBV4-1 with TRBJ2-2; perhaps TRBD1 as D (5 bases). This CDR3 is 16 amino acids long. Looked up from germline, CDR1 is MGHRA and CDR2 is YSYEKL. V shed 3 bases and J shed 3 bases, with 14 bases lying between them. CDR3: CASSHTPTVDTGELFF. In DNA, the CDR3 is TGCGCCAGCAGCCATACTCCGACAGTGGACACCGGGGAGCTGTTTTTT.

This clonotype was seen more than once but under ten times. The chain is built from TRBV20-1 and TRBJ2-5; 14 nucleotides agree with TRBD2. Germline V gives CDR1 DFQATT, CDR2 SNEGSKA (reference sequence). The CDR3 extends over 15 amino acids. The J segment lost 4 bases and the V segment lost 6 bases, leaving 7 bases of the junction unmatched. Written as DNA, the CDR3 is TGCAGTGCCGGTCGACTAGCGGGGGGGGGAGAGACCCAGTACTTC. Amino acid sequence: CSAGRLAGGGETQYF.

V usage is TRBV6-2 or TRBV6-3 and J usage is TRBJ2-6; D ambiguous. The germline V gene encodes CDR1 MNHEY and CDR2 SVGEGT. V was cut by 4 bases and J by 3 bases, with 7 bases left in between. This CDR3 is built from 14 residues. CDR3 bases: TGTGCCAGCAGTTCTAGTTTTGGGGCCAACGTCCTGACTTTC. Its translation is CASSSSFGANVLTF.

This rearrangement joins TRBV18 to TRBJ1-3; D unclear. CDR1 is KGHSH and CDR2 is LQKENI in the germline V gene. V was clipped by 6 bases and J by 7 bases, with 13 bases between them. CDR3 length: 13 amino acids. The CDR3 bases are TGTGCCAGCTCCCTGGGGTCCGACAACACCATATATTTT. The encoded protein is CASSLGSDNTIYF. Drawing the rest from reference TRBV18 and TRBJ1-3, the complete variable domain is NAGVMQNPRHLVRRRGQEARLRCSPMKGHSHVYWYRQLPEEGLKFMVYLQKENIIDESGMPKERFSAEFPKEGPSILRIQQVVRGDSAAYFCASSLGSDNTIYFGEGSWLTVV.

This clonotype was detected a few times. The gene calls are TRBV7-8 and TRBJ2-7; tentatively, D is TRBD2 (6 bases). The CDR3 covers 17 residues. Per the germline V gene, CDR1 is SGHVS and CDR2 is FQNEAQ. Trimming stripped 3 bases from V and 1 base from J, with 19 bases between. The CDR3 protein is CASSFRLGLSGSYEQYF. CDR3 DNA sequence: TGTGCCAGCAGCTTTAGACTAGGACTCTCGGGATCCTACGAGCAGTACTTC.

This clonotype was detected a few times. The chain has TRBV5-1 and TRBJ2-1, with 8 bases aligning to TRBD1. From germline, CDR1 is SGHRS and CDR2 YFSETQ. V dropped 4 bases and J dropped 2; count of bases not matched to a gene: 5. There are 15 residues in the CDR3. The CDR3 DNA follows: TGCGCCAGCAGCCTAGGGACAGGACCCTACAATGAGCAGTTCTTC. This codes for CASSLGTGPYNEQFF.

V is TRBV2 and J is TRBJ1-5; tentatively, D is TRBD1 (5 bases). V gave up 11 bases and J gave up 2 bases, with 16 bases separating them. Germline V CDR1 and CDR2: SNHLY, FYNNEI. The CDR3 length is 14 residues. CDR3 nucleotides: TGTGCCGGGAAGGAGGGGAAAGGCAATCAGCCCCAGCATTTT. It yields the protein CAGKEGKGNQPQHF.

This clonotype was picked up a small number of times. The V and J genes are TRBV6-8 and TRBJ1-6; D not resolved. Per the germline V gene, CDR1 is MNHGY and CDR2 is SAAAGT. CDR3 size: 17 residues. V was pared by 2 bases and J by 7 bases, with 18 bases between. CDR3: CASSYAFLTPRNSPLHF. CDR3 DNA: TGTGCCAGCAGTTACGCTTTCTTGACCCCCCGGAATTCACCCCTCCACTTT.

As for this clonotype: The CDR3 does not end in the conserved phenylalanine or tryptophan, so this is likely a read error. The J gene is TRBJ1-4, the V gene TRBV15; no clear D gene. V was cut by 1 base and J by 7 bases, with 19 bases left in between. The CDR3 length is 17 residues. The germline V gene encodes CDR1 LNHNV and CDR2 YYDKDF (reference sequence). The CDR3 DNA sequence: TGTGCCACCAGCAGAGCCTTAGACCGCACGGTCGGTGAAAAACTGTTTTTG. Its translation is CATSRALDRTVGEKLFL.

This clonotype was detected ten times or more. The chain couples TRBV7-2 to TRBJ2-6; D gene unclear. This CDR3 contains 20 residues. V lost 3 bases, J lost 0 bases, and 21 bases lay in between. Germline lookup yields CDR1 SGHTA and CDR2 FQGNSA. This CDR3 reads CASSLSFQQPGVSGANVLTF. CDR3 nucleotides: TGTGCCAGCAGCTTGAGTTTCCAACAGCCAGGTGTCTCTGGGGCCAACGTCCTGACTTTC.

CDR3 nucleotides: TGTGCCAGCAGTGAGGAGGGAAACCAAGAGACCCAGTACTTC. This translates into CASSEEGNQETQYF. The chain uses TRBV2 and TRBJ2-5; weak D call: TRBD2 (6 bases). In germline, CDR1 is SNHLY, CDR2 FYNNEI. There are 14 residues in the CDR3. V was shortened by 3 bases and J by 0 bases, with 8 bases between the two germline ends.

The chain combines TRBV4-3 with TRBJ1-2, with TRBD1 matching over 7 bases. Germline V gene data show CDR1 as LGHNA and CDR2 as YSLEER. The CDR3 covers 16 residues. With 4 bases clipped from V and 5 bases from J, the junction kept 13 bases outside the gene matches. The CDR3 nucleotides read TGCGCCAGCAGCCCTTCGACAGGGCCGCAGGGATATGGCTACACCTTC. Translation: CASSPSTGPQGYGYTF.

This clonotype was counted only a few times. The chain couples TRBV27 to TRBJ2-7; TRBD2 might be the D (6 bases). From germline, CDR1 is MNHEY and CDR2 SMNVEV (reference sequence). The germline V and J ends were trimmed by 4 bases and 2 bases, with 15 bases remaining between them. The CDR3 totals 15 residues. As DNA, the CDR3 is TGTGCCAGCAGTTCTCCTACGGGGGACCCCTACGAGCAGTACTTC. Its translation is CASSSPTGDPYEQYF.